What follows are 22 T cell receptor beta chains derived from one specimen sequenced in a study of blood T cell repertoires in COVID-19. The repertoire was sequenced with immunoSEQ multiplex PCR; TCRdb's copy has only in-frame clones and lacks some. The table includes some 270,000 clones, approximately 83% detected once. Sequencing was performed on PBMCs or T cells enriched from blood (not recorded which). These receptors all come from a man in his forties or fifties who had recovered from COVID-19.

The chain is built from TRBV6-5 and TRBJ2-1, with D possibly being TRBD2 (6 bases). V was trimmed by 0 bases and J by 3 bases, leaving 6 bases between them. The CDR3 is 14 amino acids. Germline V gene lookup returns CDR1 MNHEY and CDR2 SVGAGI. CDR3 residues: CASSYSTSYNEQFF. In nucleotides, the CDR3 is TGTGCCAGCAGTTACTCGACTAGCTACAATGAGCAGTTCTTC.

V gene TRBV5-1 combines with J gene TRBJ2-3; D remains unclear. CDR3 size: 15 residues. Germline V gene lookup returns CDR1 SGHRS and CDR2 YFSETQ. Trimming took off 0 bases at V and 2 bases at J, with 10 bases between the two ends. The CDR3 region is CASSLGGGFTDTQYF. In nucleotides, the CDR3 is TGCGCCAGCAGCTTGGGTGGCGGATTCACAGATACGCAGTATTTT. Based on the CDR3 plus reference TRBV5-1 and TRBJ2-3, the full variable domain is KAGVTQTPRYLIKTRGQQVTLSCSPISGHRSVSWYQQTPGQGLQFLFEYFSETQRNKGNFPGRFSGRQFSNSRSEMNVSTLELGDSALYLCASSLGGGFTDTQYFGPGTRLTVL.

In DNA, the CDR3 is TGTGCCAGCACCCCCTCCCCCAGACAGGCCCACGAGCAGTACTTC. Its protein product is CASTPSPRQAHEQYF. The chain is built from TRBV28 and TRBJ2-7; weak D call: TRBD1 (6 bases). Germline V gene data show CDR1 as MDHEN and CDR2 as SYDVKM. There are 15 residues in the CDR3. With 7 bases removed from V and 5 bases from J, the gap between germline ends came to 21 bases.

The chain recombines TRBV9 with TRBJ2-3, with 7 bases that match TRBD1. With 4 bases clipped from V and 6 bases from J, the junction kept 8 bases outside the gene matches. The CDR3 is made up of 14 amino acids. CDR1 is SGDLS and CDR2 is YYNGEE in the germline V gene. CDR3 in amino acids: CASSPEGATDTQYF. The CDR3, as DNA: TGTGCCAGCAGCCCCGAGGGGGCGACTGATACGCAGTATTTT.

CDR3 in amino acids: CASSLGGGTDTQYF. CDR3 nucleotide sequence: TGTGCCAGCAGCCTTGGCGGGGGGACAGATACGCAGTATTTT. The chain is built from TRBV5-8 and TRBJ2-3; TRBD2 matches at 8 bases. The J segment lost 3 bases and the V segment lost 4 bases, leaving 4 bases of the junction unmatched. Germline V gene sequence: CDR1 SGHTS, CDR2 YDEGEE. The CDR3 has 14 amino acids.

The chain couples TRBV10-1 to TRBJ2-2, with a possible D match to TRBD2 (7 bases). Germline V gene data show CDR1 as WNHNN and CDR2 as SYGVQD (reference sequence). The CDR3 runs to 14 residues. V was clipped by 6 bases and J by 3 bases, with 11 bases between them. The CDR3 is CASRVGGDTGELFF. The CDR3 DNA reads TGCGCCAGCAGAGTAGGGGGGGACACCGGGGAGCTGTTTTTT.

Comments on this clone: The sample has other DNA sequences that encode this CDR3 too. The CDR3 reads CASSVESGITDTQYF. CDR3 coding DNA: TGTGCCAGCAGCGTAGAGAGCGGGATCACAGATACGCAGTATTTT. This chain connects TRBV9 to TRBJ2-3; 7 bases align to TRBD2. Trimming removed 0 bases from V and 2 bases from J; junction bases left unmatched: 3. The CDR3 is 15 amino acids. CDR1 and CDR2 (germline): SGDLS, YYNGEE.

The rearrangement links TRBV24-1 to TRBJ2-2; 8 bases fit TRBD1. Germline CDR1 and CDR2: KGHDR and SFDVKD. The CDR3 runs 17 residues. V lost 3 bases and J lost 5; bases outside the gene matches: 10. The CDR3 is CATSDIPGQELTGELFF. The CDR3 DNA reads as TGTGCCACCAGTGATATACCGGGACAGGAGTTGACCGGGGAGCTGTTTTTT.

This clone showed up just once. The rearrangement joins TRBV5-4 to TRBJ1-1; D might be TRBD1 (6 bases). Germline assignment: CDR1 SGHNT and CDR2 YYREEE (reference sequence). V was cut by 4 bases and J by 0 bases, with 13 bases left in between. The CDR3 covers 15 residues. The CDR3 spells CASSADSLLNTEAFF. DNA of the CDR3: TGTGCCAGCAGCGCGGACAGCCTCCTGAACACTGAAGCTTTCTTT.

This chain joins TRBV29-1 and TRBJ2-7, with TRBD1 matching over 10 bases. J lost 2 bases, V lost 4 bases, and 5 bases had no gene match. The CDR3 is made up of 14 amino acids. CDR1 and CDR2 from the germline V gene are SQVTM and ANQGSEA. The CDR3 sequence is CSVVYGTGAYEQYF. The CDR3 DNA sequence: TGCAGCGTTGTGTACGGGACAGGGGCCTACGAGCAGTACTTC.

The CDR3 nucleotides are TGTGCCACCCGACTAGCGGGAATCTATGAGCAGTTCTTC. The encoded protein is CATRLAGIYEQFF. V and J are TRBV15 and TRBJ2-1; TRBD2 matches at 11 bases. The V segment lost 8 bases and the J segment 8 bases; nucleotides outside the gene matches: 5. Per the germline V gene, CDR1 is LNHNV and CDR2 is YYDKDF (reference sequence). This CDR3 comprises 13 residues.

J is TRBJ1-2 and V is TRBV6-1, with D perhaps matching TRBD1 (5 bases). The CDR3 covers 15 residues. V was pared by 0 bases and J by 2 bases, with 10 bases between. The germline V gene has CDR1 MNHNS and CDR2 SASEGT. DNA of the CDR3: TGTGCCAGCAGTGAAGCGGCAGGGCAGAACTATGGCTACACCTTC. This encodes CASSEAAGQNYGYTF.

This chain links TRBV7-8 with TRBJ2-5; D gene ambiguous. The CDR3 runs to 15 residues. V was shortened by 1 base and J by 5 bases, with 14 bases between the two germline ends. CDR1 and CDR2 (germline): SGHVS, FQNEAQ. The CDR3 DNA follows: TGTGCCAGCAGCTTAGGGGCCATATCGGTCGAGACCCAGTACTTC. As protein: CASSLGAISVETQYF.

As concerns this clone: The sample holds other DNA sequences that translate to the same CDR3. The rearrangement links TRBV7-3 to TRBJ2-3, with 13 bases aligning to TRBD2. The CDR3 is 15 amino acids. The junction had 5 bases not matched to a gene; V was cut back by 5 bases and J by 6 bases. CDR1 and CDR2 (germline): SGHTA, FQGTGA. CDR3 bases: TGTGCCAGCAGCCCGCGGACTAGCGGGAGTGATACGCAGTATTTT. This translates into CASSPRTSGSDTQYF.

The chain combines TRBV11-2 with TRBJ2-7; D not resolved. Trimming stripped 0 bases from V and 1 base from J, with 7 bases between. Germline assignment: CDR1 SGHAT and CDR2 FQNNGV. This CDR3 has 14 amino acids. CDR3 protein: CASSLDGQSYEQYF. In nucleotides, the CDR3 is TGTGCCAGCAGCTTAGATGGCCAATCCTACGAGCAGTACTTC.

The chain combines TRBV5-1 with TRBJ1-2, with a possible D match to TRBD1 (5 bases). Trimming stripped 5 bases from V and 0 bases from J, with 14 bases between. The germline V gene encodes CDR1 SGHRS and CDR2 YFSETQ. The CDR3 length is 15 residues. The CDR3 is CASSRGELANYGYTF. Here the CDR3 DNA reads TGCGCCAGCAGTCGGGGGGAGTTAGCTAACTATGGCTACACCTTC.

This clone was seen only once. The genes are TRBV10-1 and TRBJ1-1; the D is unclear. Germline-derived CDR1 and CDR2 are WNHNN and SYGVQD (reference sequence). Trimming took 3 bases from V and 7 from J, leaving 12 bases between them. The CDR3 consists of 13 residues. The CDR3 loop reads CASSEENEDEAFF. The CDR3 DNA is TGCGCCAGCAGTGAAGAGAACGAGGATGAAGCTTTCTTT.

The CDR3 spells CASIGQTYNSPLHF. CDR3 coding DNA: TGTGCCAGCATTGGACAGACTTATAATTCACCCCTCCACTTT. V usage is TRBV2 and J usage is TRBJ1-6; D might be TRBD1 (6 bases). This CDR3 is 14 amino acids long. Germline CDR1 reads SNHLY; CDR2 reads FYNNEI. V was shortened by 7 bases and J by 4 bases, with 11 bases between the two germline ends.

The V call is TRBV6-4, the J call TRBJ2-4; D unclear. V shed 2 bases and J shed 6 bases, with 5 bases lying between them. The V gene's germline CDR1 is MRHNA and CDR2 SNTAGT. This CDR3 contains 12 residues. CDR3 loop: CASSDGGNIQYF. CDR3 coding DNA: TGTGCCAGCAGTGACGGCGGAAACATTCAGTACTTC.

The V gene is TRBV7-2, the J gene TRBJ2-7; 7 bases align to TRBD1. CDR1 is SGHTA and CDR2 is FQGNSA in the germline V gene. Losses at the gene ends were 5 bases for V and 0 bases for J; bases not matched to a gene: 4. The CDR3 runs to 14 residues. Written as DNA, the CDR3 is TGTGCCAGCAGCCTAGACAGGGTCTCCTACGAGCAGTACTTC. This translates into CASSLDRVSYEQYF.

This clone was counted ten times or more. The chain uses TRBV18 and TRBJ1-1; the D gene is possibly TRBD1 (6 bases). V lost 3 bases to trimming and J lost 2 bases, with 10 bases between them. The germline gives CDR1 KGHSH, CDR2 LQKENI. The CDR3 spans 14 residues. Written as DNA, the CDR3 is TGTGCCAGCTCACCTGGACAGCAAAACACTGAAGCTTTCTTT. As protein: CASSPGQQNTEAFF.

The V and J genes are TRBV9 and TRBJ2-2, with D tentatively TRBD2 (5 bases). V was pared by 1 base and J by 6 bases, with 13 bases between. CDR3 length equals 15 residues. CDR1 SGDLS and CDR2 YYNGEE come from the germline V gene. The CDR3 reads CASSVSAAGAGELFF. The CDR3 DNA reads TGTGCCAGCAGCGTAAGCGCGGCGGGTGCCGGGGAGCTGTTTTTT. Full variable domain (outside the CDR3, taken from reference TRBV9 and TRBJ2-2): DSGVTQTPKHLITATGQRVTLRCSPRSGDLSVYWYQQSLDQGLQFLIQYYNGEERAKGNILERFSAQQFPDLHSELNLSSLELGDSALYFCASSVSAAGAGELFFGEGSRLTVL.